The 20 T cell receptor beta chains below were found in one sample sequenced in a study of T cells in Graves' hyperthyroidism and ophthalmopathy. Amplified TCR beta CDR3 regions came from RNA transcripts. TCR CDR3 regions were first amplified by RT-PCR with HTBI primers. From the multiplex PCR reads, TCRdb called clonotypes with MiXCR, one entry per CDR3 protein. This table has some 510,000 distinct CDR3 sequences, under 25% appearing once. The specimen was blood. Receptor source: a man younger than 35 with Graves' hyperthyroidism.

This clonotype occurred many times. The chain has TRBV6-5 and TRBJ1-2; a weak D match, TRBD1 (5 bases). The CDR3 runs 13 residues. V lost 6 bases to trimming and J lost 4 bases, with 12 bases between them. Germline V gives CDR1 MNHEY, CDR2 SVGAGI. CDR3 sequence reads: CASRVFGAYGYTF. The CDR3 bases are TGTGCCAGCAGGGTTTTTGGGGCCTATGGCTACACCTTC.

This clonotype was seen many times. This sequence joins TRBV6-1 and TRBJ2-7; 7 nucleotides agree with TRBD2. Losses at the gene ends were 3 bases for V and 9 bases for J; bases not matched to a gene: 11. There are 14 residues in the CDR3. CDR1 and CDR2 (germline): MNHNS, SASEGT. The CDR3 sequence is CASSEFRETSRQYF. In nucleotides, the CDR3 is TGTGCCAGCAGTGAGTTCAGGGAGACTAGCCGGCAGTACTTC.

This clonotype was observed at least ten times. J is TRBJ1-5 and V is TRBV12-3 or TRBV12-4; 10 bases fit TRBD1. The trim removed 5 bases at V and 6 bases at J, leaving 4 bases unmatched. The CDR3 is 14 amino acids. The CDR3 sequence: CASSTRTGGQPQHF. CDR3 bases: TGTGCCAGCAGTACTCGGACAGGGGGTCAGCCCCAGCATTTT.

This clonotype has ten or more counts. The chain combines TRBV9 with TRBJ2-7, with no clear D. CDR1 and CDR2 from the germline V gene are SGDLS and YYNGEE. The germline V and J ends were trimmed by 4 bases and 0 bases, with 14 bases remaining between them. The CDR3 is 15 residues long. The CDR3 DNA is TGTGCCAGCAGCCCCACATCGGATACCTCCTACGAGCAGTACTTC. It yields the protein CASSPTSDTSYEQYF.

This clonotype was detected a few times. The rearrangement links TRBV2 to TRBJ1-5; the D gene is possibly TRBD1 (5 bases). Germline V gives CDR1 SNHLY, CDR2 FYNNEI. The CDR3 is 15 residues long. The V gene lost 5 bases and the J gene lost 2 bases, with 13 bases spanning the gap. CDR3 DNA sequence: TGTGCCAGCAGTTTCGACAGTTTGGGCAATCAGCCCCAGCATTTT. It translates to CASSFDSLGNQPQHF.

This chain joins TRBV5-1 and TRBJ2-5; 8 nucleotides align to TRBD2. Trimming removed 4 bases from V and 3 bases from J; junction bases left unmatched: 14. The CDR3 has 17 residues. Per germline, CDR1 SGHRS and CDR2 YFSETQ. The CDR3 loop reads CASSLPVAGGGEETQYF. In DNA, the CDR3 is TGCGCCAGCAGCCTCCCCGTGGCGGGGGGAGGGGAAGAGACCCAGTACTTC. Using reference TRBV5-1 and TRBJ2-5 for the parts outside the CDR3, the full variable domain is KAGVTQTPRYLIKTRGQQVTLSCSPISGHRSVSWYQQTPGQGLQFLFEYFSETQRNKGNFPGRFSGRQFSNSRSEMNVSTLELGDSALYLCASSLPVAGGGEETQYFGPGTRLLVL.

The chain combines TRBV18 with TRBJ1-2, with D hard to call. The CDR3 length is 13 residues. V was trimmed by 3 bases and J by 3 bases, leaving 8 bases between them. CDR1 is KGHSH, CDR2 LQKENI, per germline. For the CDR3, the DNA is TGTGCCAGCTCACCGCTATACCACTATGGCTACACCTTC. It codes for CASSPLYHYGYTF.

The sample holds many counts of this clonotype. V gene TRBV10-3 combines with J gene TRBJ1-1; D possibly corresponds to TRBD1 (6 bases). Germline V gene sequence: CDR1 ENHRY, CDR2 SYGVKD. Trimming removed 1 base from V and 4 bases from J, with 19 bases in between. The CDR3 contains 17 residues. CDR3 sequence (DNA): TGTGCCATCAGTGAGTTTATTACAGGGAGGAGAGGCACTGAAGCTTTCTTT. Protein sequence: CAISEFITGRRGTEAFF.

Regarding this clonotype: As the CDR3 is not closed by the conserved phenylalanine or tryptophan, this likely results from a read error. J is TRBJ2-6 and V is TRBV6-4; perhaps TRBD1 as D (6 bases). Trimming removed 11 bases from V and 0 bases from J, with 11 bases in between. This CDR3 region has 14 residues. Germline CDR1 reads MRHNA; CDR2 reads SNTAGT. The CDR3 is CAVRQDSGANVLTY. CDR3 nucleotide sequence: TGTGCCGTAAGACAGGACTCTGGGGCCAACGTCCTGACTTAC.

The rearrangement uses TRBV12-3 or TRBV12-4 and TRBJ2-2, with 8 bases identical to TRBD2. With 2 bases clipped from V and 7 bases from J, the junction kept 9 bases outside the gene matches. The CDR3 spans 16 residues. CDR3 amino acids: CASSLNRGGHSGELFF. CDR3 nucleotides: TGTGCCAGCAGTTTAAATCGCGGGGGGCACAGCGGGGAGCTGTTTTTT.

This clonotype was seen more than once but under ten times. The chain recombines TRBV20-1 with TRBJ1-5; D is undetermined. The V and J ends lost 3 bases and 0 bases respectively, with 12 bases between them. Germline V gives CDR1 DFQATT, CDR2 SNEGSKA (reference sequence). The CDR3 loop spans 15 amino acids. For the CDR3, the DNA is TGCAGTGCTAGTACGGGAATTCCTAGCAATCAGCCCCAGCATTTT. Protein product: CSASTGIPSNQPQHF.

This clonotype was counted a few times. The rearrangement uses TRBV11-2 and TRBJ1-5; D is unclear. The CDR3 contains 16 residues. Germline V gene data show CDR1 as SGHAT and CDR2 as FQNNGV. The V gene lost 1 base and the J gene lost 2 bases, with 12 bases spanning the gap. The chain's CDR3 is CASSLVATEGNQPQHF. CDR3 coding DNA: TGTGCCAGCAGCTTAGTGGCCACGGAGGGCAATCAGCCCCAGCATTTT.

This clonotype was seen ten or more times. The chain couples TRBV29-1 to TRBJ1-1, with 11 bases identical to TRBD1. The CDR3 has 15 residues. Germline V gene lookup returns CDR1 SQVTM and CDR2 ANQGSEA. V shed 7 bases and J 4 bases; nucleotides not matched to a gene: 11. CDR3 sequence reads: CSAFKDRGRVTEAFF. CDR3 bases: TGCAGCGCGTTCAAGGACAGGGGGCGAGTCACTGAAGCTTTCTTT.

This clonotype has a handful of counts. CDR3 coding DNA: TGTGCCAGCAGCGGACTAGCGGGGGGGCCCACCGGGGAGCTGTTTTTT. Translated: CASSGLAGGPTGELFF. This chain joins TRBV9 and TRBJ2-2; 14 nucleotides match TRBD2. The CDR3 covers 16 residues. V gave up 3 bases and J gave up 4 bases; unmatched junction bases: 2. Germline values: CDR1 SGDLS, CDR2 YYNGEE.

This clonotype was picked up many times. The rearrangement links TRBV7-9 to TRBJ2-5, with D perhaps matching TRBD1 or TRBD2 (5 bases each). Germline assignment: CDR1 SEHNR and CDR2 FQNEAQ (reference sequence). V was trimmed by 4 bases and J by 2 bases, leaving 14 bases between them. The CDR3 totals 15 residues. CDR3 DNA: TGTGCCAGCAGCTCCCTCGGGACCGTACAAGAGACCCAGTACTTC. Amino acid sequence: CASSSLGTVQETQYF.

The chain combines TRBV30 with TRBJ2-2, with TRBD1 identical over 8 bases. The J segment lost 7 bases and the V segment lost 2 bases, leaving 6 bases of the junction unmatched. Germline-derived CDR1 and CDR2 are GTSNPN and SVGIG (reference sequence). The CDR3 has 14 amino acids. The DNA for the CDR3 is TGTGCCTGGAGTACCGGACAGGGTCACGGGGAGCTGTTTTTT. Protein product: CAWSTGQGHGELFF.

This clonotype was counted many times. J is TRBJ1-1 and V is TRBV28, with a tentative D call TRBD1 (5 bases). V gave up 7 bases and J gave up 1 base, with 25 bases separating them. The CDR3 is 18 residues long. Germline V gives CDR1 MDHEN, CDR2 SYDVKM. The CDR3 DNA sequence: TGTGCCAGCACTTTTCTTGGCACCCGGGGGGTTTGGAACACTGAAGCTTTCTTT. Protein: CASTFLGTRGVWNTEAFF. The full variable domain, with the rest looked up from reference TRBV28 and TRBJ1-1, is DVKVTQSSRYLVKRTGEKVFLECVQDMDHENMFWYRQDPGLGLRLIYFSYDVKMKEKGDIPEGYSVSREKKERFSLILESASTNQTSMYLCASTFLGTRGVWNTEAFFGQGTRLTVV.

This clonotype was seen ten or more times. The chain combines TRBV19 with TRBJ1-5; TRBD1 might be the D (6 bases). CDR3 size: 15 residues. The germline V gene encodes CDR1 LNHDA and CDR2 SQIVND (reference sequence). Deletions cut 7 bases from V and 2 bases from J, with 15 bases between. CDR3 nucleotide sequence: TGTGCCAGTACCTTACAGGGTTGGGGCAATCAGCCCCAGCATTTT. Protein sequence: CASTLQGWGNQPQHF. Filled out from reference TRBV19 and TRBJ1-5, the complete variable domain reads DGGITQSPKYLFRKEGQNVTLSCEQNLNHDAMYWYRQDPGQGLRLIYYSQIVNDFQKGDIAEGYSVSREKKESFPLTVTSAQKNPTAFYLCASTLQGWGNQPQHFGDGTRLSIL.

This clonotype was counted at least ten times. The chain joins TRBV28 to TRBJ2-7; 7 bases align to TRBD1. V was pared by 8 bases and J by 3 bases, with 13 bases of the junction left unmatched. Germline CDR1 reads MDHEN; CDR2 reads SYDVKM. This CDR3 is built from 15 residues. The CDR3 spells CASRPGQSPIYEQYF. CDR3 sequence (DNA): TGTGCCAGCCGGCCGGGACAGTCACCGATCTACGAGCAGTACTTC.

The chain recombines TRBV2 with TRBJ2-5; D is tentatively TRBD1 or TRBD2 (5 bases each). Germline V gene sequence: CDR1 SNHLY, CDR2 FYNNEI. Between the trimmed V and J ends, which lost 6 bases and 0 bases, there was a span of 11 bases. This CDR3 has 14 residues. CDR3 DNA: TGTGCCAGCAGCGGGGCCCCGTACCAAGAGACCCAGTACTTC. As protein: CASSGAPYQETQYF.